This T cell receptor beta chain was sequenced in a study of blood T cells in healthy people across ages. Findings and limits, study-wide: Per million T cells, the diversity of TCR beta decreased roughly linearly as age advanced.

Primers used in a second PCR of roughly 7 to 12 cycles were a sample-barcoded 5' primer and a J-beta primer mix. TCRdb called the 5' RACE reads again in MiXCR, with one record for every CDR3 protein. The sample carries 730,000 or so distinct CDR3 sequences, 35% to 45% recorded once. The people who gave samples were healthy Caucasians from Russia, aged about 6 to 95. The CDR3 length is 14 residues. V lost 8 bases to trimming and J lost 3 bases, with 16 bases between them. Worth noting for this clonotype: Its specificity is not known.

J is TRBJ1-2 and V is TRBV12-3 or TRBV12-4; D is ambiguous. Sequenced input: blood. The clonotype comes from a woman aged 55-70 years in good health. The CDR3 nucleotides are TGTGCCAGCGGGCCCGGGTCGGGCTACTATGGCTACACCTTC. Its translation: CASGPGSGYYGYTF.